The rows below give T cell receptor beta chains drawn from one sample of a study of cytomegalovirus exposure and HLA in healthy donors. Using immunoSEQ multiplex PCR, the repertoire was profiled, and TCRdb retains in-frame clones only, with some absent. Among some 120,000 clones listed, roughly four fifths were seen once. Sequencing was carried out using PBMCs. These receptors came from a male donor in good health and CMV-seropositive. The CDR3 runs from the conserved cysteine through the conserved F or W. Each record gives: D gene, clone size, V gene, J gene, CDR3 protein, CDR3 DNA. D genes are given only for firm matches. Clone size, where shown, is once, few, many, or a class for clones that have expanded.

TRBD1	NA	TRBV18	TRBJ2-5	CASSPIFRQGEETQYF	TGTGCCAGCTCACCGATATTTAGACAGGGTGAAGAGACCCAGTACTTC
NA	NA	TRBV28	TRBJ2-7	CASSPGAQYSRSYEQYF	TGTGCCAGCAGTCCAGGGGCACAATACTCTCGCTCCTACGAGCAGTACTTC
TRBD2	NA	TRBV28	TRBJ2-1	CASSPPRSGGFKEQFF	TGTGCCAGCAGTCCTCCACGGTCGGGAGGGTTTAAGGAGCAGTTCTTC
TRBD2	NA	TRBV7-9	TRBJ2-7	CSSSLSISGTTSEQYF	TGTTCCAGCAGCTTGTCTATTAGCGGGACCACAAGCGAGCAGTACTTC
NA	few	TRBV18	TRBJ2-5	CASSPQETQYF	TGTGCCAGCTCACCGCAGGAGACCCAGTACTTC
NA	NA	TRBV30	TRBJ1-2	CAWTPGGYGYTF	TGTGCCTGGACCCCTGGGGGGTATGGCTACACCTTC
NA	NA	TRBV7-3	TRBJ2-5	CASSQVGGQGEETQYF	TGTGCCAGCAGCCAAGTAGGGGGGCAGGGGGAAGAGACCCAGTACTTC
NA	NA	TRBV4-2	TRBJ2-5	CASSQELRQMQETQYF	TGTGCCAGCAGCCAAGAGTTGAGACAAATGCAAGAGACCCAGTACTTC
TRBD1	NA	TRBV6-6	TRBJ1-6	CASSQEQGARNSPLHF	TGTGCCAGCAGCCAGGAGCAGGGGGCGCGGAATTCACCCCTCCACTTT
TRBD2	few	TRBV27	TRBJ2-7	CASSLGLDLSSPDEQYF	TGTGCCAGCAGCCTAGGACTAGATCTTTCGTCTCCCGACGAGCAGTACTTC
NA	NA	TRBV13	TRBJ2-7	CASSPLEREQYF	TGTGCCAGCAGCCCCCTTGAACGGGAGCAGTACTTC
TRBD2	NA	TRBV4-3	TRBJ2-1	CASSQGTSGNNEQFF	TGCGCCAGCAGCCAGGGGACTAGCGGGAACAATGAGCAGTTCTTC
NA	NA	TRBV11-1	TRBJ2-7	CASRPRQGYEQYF	TGTGCCAGCAGACCCCGCCAGGGGTACGAGCAGTACTTC